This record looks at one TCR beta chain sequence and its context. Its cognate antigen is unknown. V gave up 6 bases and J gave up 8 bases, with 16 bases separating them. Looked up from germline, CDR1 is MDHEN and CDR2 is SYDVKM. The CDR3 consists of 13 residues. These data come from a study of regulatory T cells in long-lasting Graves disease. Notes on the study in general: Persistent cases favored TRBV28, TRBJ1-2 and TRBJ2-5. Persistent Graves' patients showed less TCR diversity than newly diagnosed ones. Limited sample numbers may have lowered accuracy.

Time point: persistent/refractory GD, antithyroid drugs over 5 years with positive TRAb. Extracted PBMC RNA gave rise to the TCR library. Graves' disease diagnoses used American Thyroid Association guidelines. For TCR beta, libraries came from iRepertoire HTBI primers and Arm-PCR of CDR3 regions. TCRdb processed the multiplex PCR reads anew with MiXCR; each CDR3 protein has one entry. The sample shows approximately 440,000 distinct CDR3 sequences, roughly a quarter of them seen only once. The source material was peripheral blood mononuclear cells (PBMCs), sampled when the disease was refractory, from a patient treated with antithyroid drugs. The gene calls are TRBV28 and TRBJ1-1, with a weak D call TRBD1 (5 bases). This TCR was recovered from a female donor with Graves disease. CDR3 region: CASSSSGTIEAFF. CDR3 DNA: TGTGCCAGCAGCTCCTCCGGGACCATCGAAGCTTTCTTT.